This T cell receptor (beta chain) was documented in a study of shared clonotypes between healthy human individuals. For the study at large: Plates per donor: three CD4 naive, three CD4 memory, two CD8 naive, one CD8 memory.

The table came from immunoSEQ multiplex PCR; TCRdb's copy has only in-frame clones and leaves some out. The sample has millions of clones, 95% seen once. Germline V gives CDR1 MNHNS, CDR2 SASEGT. The CDR3 is made up of 14 amino acids. Trimming took 7 bases from V and 3 from J, leaving 13 bases between them. Findings and limits, study-wide: The represented genetic and exposure-history diversity was limited by the small number of donors.

Concerning this clone: Antigen unknown.

The source material was naive CD4+ T cells sorted from blood. The sample's subset: CD45RA+ positively selected. The receptor comes from a young man in good health. The chain couples TRBV6-1 to TRBJ1-5; weak D call: TRBD1 (5 bases). The CDR3 region has the DNA TGTGCCAGCACAGGGAGCCCTAACAATCAGCCCCAGCATTTT. Translated: CASTGSPNNQPQHF.